This note documents a single T cell receptor beta chain sequence. Its antigen remains unidentified. This entry belongs to a study of shared clonotypes between healthy human individuals. About the study: Aged between 18 and 49, the donors were a couple of women and three men. Study-level points and caveats: Sharing across four donors was seen in roughly 5% of naive CD4 clonotypes. Investigators expected sequencing depth to affect clonotype sharing among donors. Generation probabilities of non-shared clonotypes were lower (relative to those shared by all four donors).

The CDR3 extends over 13 amino acids. Trimming removed 7 bases at V and 2 bases at J, with 12 bases between. The germline V gene encodes CDR1 SNHLY and CDR2 FYNNEI. Cells designated naive CD8 were CD45RO-negative and were positively selected for CCR7, with terminally differentiated effector memory CD45RA+ cells excluded. Using immunoSEQ multiplex PCR, the repertoire was profiled, and TCRdb retains in-frame clones only, with some absent. Of hundreds of thousands of clones listed, around 96% are singletons. The chain recombines TRBV2 with TRBJ2-7, with TRBD1 as a possible D gene (6 bases). The TCR comes from a woman aged 25-40 years in good health. The sequenced sample consisted of naive CD8+ T cells sorted from blood. The DNA for the CDR3 is TGTGCCAGCACGACAGGTCCAACCTACGAGCAGTACTTC. It encodes CASTTGPTYEQYF.